These 8 T cell receptor beta chains originate from one sample sequenced in a study of blood T cells in healthy people across ages. Using a J-beta primer mix together with a sample-barcoded 5' primer, a second PCR was run for roughly 7 to 12 cycles. TCRdb re-derived calls from the 5' RACE reads in MiXCR, one entry per CDR3 protein. The table lists about 1.7 million distinct CDR3 sequences, roughly 27% of them singletons. Sequencing input: blood. These receptors were collected from a woman aged 25 to 45 in good health.

A few counts support this clonotype. CDR3 nucleotides: TGTGCCAGCAGCTCTCGGACTAGCGGGTACCAAGAGACCCAGTACTTC. Protein: CASSSRTSGYQETQYF. The V and J genes are TRBV9 and TRBJ2-5; 11 bases fit TRBD2. CDR3 length equals 16 residues. The trim removed 4 bases at V and 0 bases at J, leaving 5 bases unmatched. Per the germline V gene, CDR1 is SGDLS and CDR2 is YYNGEE.

This clonotype was detected a few times. This clone may be a read error of a much larger clone one base away. CDR3 DNA: TGTGCCAGCAGCCCGGGACGGACCTACAATGGGCAGTTCTTC. Amino acids: CASSPGRTYNGQFF. This chain connects TRBV7-6 to TRBJ2-1; D may match TRBD1 or TRBD2 (5 bases each). This CDR3 spans 14 amino acids. Germline V lookup: CDR1 SGHVS, CDR2 FNYEAQ.

The chain has TRBV2 and TRBJ1-1, with D unclear. Trimming pared 1 base from V and 2 bases from J, leaving 5 bases between. CDR1 and CDR2 (germline): SNHLY, FYNNEI. The CDR3 length is 13 residues. DNA of the CDR3: TGTGCCAGCAGTGAAGGCATAAACACTGAAGCTTTCTTT. This sequence encodes CASSEGINTEAFF.

This chain connects TRBV20-1 to TRBJ2-3, with D possibly being TRBD2 (6 bases). This CDR3 spans 14 amino acids. The ends were cut back, 5 bases at V and 4 bases at J, with 16 bases in the middle. Germline loops: CDR1 DFQATT, CDR2 SNEGSKA (reference sequence). In DNA form, the CDR3 reads TGCAGTGCTCAGGACGGGCGGGGCGCAGATACGCAGTATTTT. This translates into CSAQDGRGADTQYF.

This chain uses TRBV3-1 with TRBJ1-1; D gene ambiguous. The CDR3 is 11 residues long. From germline, CDR1 is LGHDT and CDR2 YNNKEL (reference sequence). V lost 3 bases, J lost 10 bases, and 9 bases lay in between. In DNA, the CDR3 is TGTGCCAGCAGCCAGGACCGAGGAGCTTTCTTT. It yields the protein CASSQDRGAFF.

V is TRBV3-1 and J is TRBJ1-1; D call uncertain. The ends were cut back, 4 bases at V and 2 bases at J, with 8 bases in the middle. CDR1 is LGHDT and CDR2 is YNNKEL in the germline V gene (reference sequence). The CDR3 contains 13 residues. For the CDR3, the DNA is TGTGCCAGCAGCCTCCGGTTCAACACTGAAGCTTTCTTT. Its protein product is CASSLRFNTEAFF.

The chain uses TRBV7-9 and TRBJ2-4, with 13 positions matching TRBD2. The J call may be in error: the DNA end matches TRBJ2-7 better. The CDR3 spans 15 residues. The V gene's germline CDR1 is SEHNR and CDR2 FQNEAQ (reference sequence). This CDR3 is CASSSTSGRVGEQYF. CDR3 DNA sequence: TGTGCCAGCAGCAGCACTAGCGGGAGGGTAGGCGAGCAGTACTTC.

This clonotype was detected ten times or more. The genes are TRBV7-2 and TRBJ2-1; 14 nucleotides match TRBD2. Germline CDR1 SGHTA, CDR2 FQGNSA. Trimming cost V 5 bases and J 0 bases; bases outside gene matches: 6. The CDR3 extends over 18 amino acids. The CDR3 here is CASSAPGLAGASYNEQFF. The CDR3 bases are TGTGCCAGCAGCGCTCCGGGACTAGCGGGAGCCTCCTACAATGAGCAGTTCTTC.